These T cell receptor beta chains were read from a single sample in a study of blood T cell repertoires in COVID-19. Sequencing used immunoSEQ multiplex PCR; TCRdb keeps in-frame clones, though not all of them. The repertoire includes approximately 74,000 clones, roughly 79% of them detected once, and around 47% sits in the top ten. The sequenced sample was peripheral blood. The receptors shown here come from a human donor in a cohort sampled during active COVID-19. The CDR3 runs from the conserved cysteine through the conserved F or W. Each record gives: CDR3 DNA, CDR3 protein, clone size, D gene, CDR3 length, J gene, V gene. The D gene is left open where the match is weak. Size values are once, few and many counts, or a class for expanded clones, and some rows have none.

DNA: TGTGCCAGCAGCTTAAACCGGGGGTACACCGGGGAGCTGTTTTTT; CDR3: CASSLNRGYTGELFF; size: few; D: .; length: 15; J: TRBJ2-2; V: TRBV11-3
DNA: TGTGCCAGCAGTCCCCCCGGTTTGGTCTCCTACGAGCAGTACTTC; CDR3: CASSPPGLVSYEQYF; size: .; D: .; length: 15; J: TRBJ2-7; V: TRBV28
DNA: TGTGCCAGCAGCCGGGGGGGCATCTCCTACGAGCAGTACTTC; CDR3: CASSRGGISYEQYF; size: once; D: .; length: 14; J: TRBJ2-7; V: TRBV14
DNA: TGCGCCAGCAGCTTAGGAGGGACGGAGTCGAATCAGCCCCAGCATTTT; CDR3: CASSLGGTESNQPQHF; size: .; D: .; length: 16; J: TRBJ1-5; V: TRBV5-1
DNA: TGTGCCAGCAGTTACTCGACAAATCCCCCTTACAATGAGCAGTTCTTC; CDR3: CASSYSTNPPYNEQFF; size: few; D: .; length: 16; J: TRBJ2-1; V: TRBV6-6
DNA: TGTGCCAGCAGCCCTGACAGGGGACAGGATGAGCAGTTCTTC; CDR3: CASSPDRGQDEQFF; size: .; D: TRBD1; length: 14; J: TRBJ2-1; V: TRBV7-2
DNA: TGTGCCAGCATTAAACAGGGTGGCAAAAACATTCAGTACTTC; CDR3: CASIKQGGKNIQYF; size: many; D: .; length: 14; J: TRBJ2-4; V: TRBV6-5
DNA: TGCGCCAGGTGGGGGGGGCAGTACTTC; CDR3: CARWGGQYF; size: .; D: TRBD2; length: 9; J: TRBJ2-7; V: TRBV10-1
DNA: TGTGCCAGTAGTAGCCCCAGGGGCTCTGGGGCCAACGTCCTGACTTTC; CDR3: CASSSPRGSGANVLTF; size: .; D: .; length: 16; J: TRBJ2-6; V: TRBV19
DNA: TGTGCCAGCAGCCAAAGTTTACAGGGAGTCCACGAGCAGTACTTC; CDR3: CASSQSLQGVHEQYF; size: .; D: .; length: 15; J: TRBJ2-7; V: TRBV3-1/TRBV3-2
DNA: TGTGCCAGCAGGGCTGAGGGGCGGGGGGGCCGAGATACGCAGTATTTT; CDR3: CASRAEGRGGRDTQYF; size: .; D: TRBD2; length: 16; J: TRBJ2-3; V: TRBV6-6
DNA: TGCGCCAGCAGTCCCCAGGGCTCGAGCTCCTACGAGCAGTACTTC; CDR3: CASSPQGSSSYEQYF; size: .; D: .; length: 15; J: TRBJ2-7; V: TRBV5-1
DNA: TGTGCCAGCAGTGACGGAGGGCAGGGTGGAAACACCATATATTTT; CDR3: CASSDGGQGGNTIYF; size: .; D: .; length: 15; J: TRBJ1-3; V: TRBV25-1
DNA: TGTGCCAGCAGGATGGGACTAGGAACCTACGAGCAGTACTTC; CDR3: CASRMGLGTYEQYF; size: medium-sized; D: TRBD2; length: 14; J: TRBJ2-7; V: TRBV28
DNA: TGTGCCAGCTCACAATCGACAGGGGGTCAATATGGCTACACCTTC; CDR3: CASSQSTGGQYGYTF; size: once; D: TRBD1; length: 15; J: TRBJ1-2; V: TRBV18
DNA: TGTGCCAGCAGCTTAGCGACGGGAGAGTGGGCCGGGGAGCTGTTTTTT; CDR3: CASSLATGEWAGELFF; size: .; D: .; length: 16; J: TRBJ2-2; V: TRBV7-9
DNA: TGTGCCAGCAGCTTAGGTTTTAAATGGGACAGTACTAACTATGGCTACACCTTC; CDR3: CASSLGFKWDSTNYGYTF; size: few; D: TRBD1; length: 18; J: TRBJ1-2; V: TRBV5-8
DNA: TGCGCCAGCAGTCACCCTAGACCCAGCTCCTACAATGAGCAGTTCTTC; CDR3: CASSHPRPSSYNEQFF; size: once; D: .; length: 16; J: TRBJ2-1; V: TRBV23-1
DNA: TGCGCCAGCAGCCGTTTTGCGAGCGGGAGTTGGGGAGAGACCCAGTACTTC; CDR3: CASSRFASGSWGETQYF; size: .; D: TRBD2; length: 17; J: TRBJ2-5; V: TRBV5-1
DNA: TGTGCCAGCAGTAACAGGGCGACCGCAACTAATGAAAAACTGTTTTTT; CDR3: CASSNRATATNEKLFF; size: .; D: .; length: 16; J: TRBJ1-4; V: TRBV5-6